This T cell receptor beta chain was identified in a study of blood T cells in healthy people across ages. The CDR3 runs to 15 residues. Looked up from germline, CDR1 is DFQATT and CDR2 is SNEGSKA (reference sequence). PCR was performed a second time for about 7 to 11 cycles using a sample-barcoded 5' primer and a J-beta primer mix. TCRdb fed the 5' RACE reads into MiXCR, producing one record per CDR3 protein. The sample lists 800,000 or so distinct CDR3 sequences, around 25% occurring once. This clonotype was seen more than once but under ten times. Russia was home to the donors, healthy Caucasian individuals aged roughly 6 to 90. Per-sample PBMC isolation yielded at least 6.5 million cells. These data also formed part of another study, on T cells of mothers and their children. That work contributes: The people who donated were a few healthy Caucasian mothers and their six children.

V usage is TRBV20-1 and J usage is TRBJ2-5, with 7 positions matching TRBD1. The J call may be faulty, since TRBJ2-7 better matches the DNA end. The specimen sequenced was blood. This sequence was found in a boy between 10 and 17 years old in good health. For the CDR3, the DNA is TGCAGTGCTAGAACCTTTACAGGGGCCACCTACGAGCAGTACTTC. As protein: CSARTFTGATYEQYF.